What follows are 6 T cell receptor beta chains derived from one specimen sequenced in a study of cytomegalovirus exposure and HLA in healthy donors (dated by TCRdb to the late 2010s). Receptor amplification or capture employed the immunoSEQ multiplex PCR assay. The multiplex PCR relied on a mix of 60 forward primers for TCR Vbeta segments and 13 reverse primers for TCR Jbeta segments. TCRdb's version of the immuneACCESS table is confined to in-frame rearrangements and falls short of the full clone set. An unresolved V gene accounts for under half of the shortfall where checked; the remainder is of unknown origin. In all, the sample holds some 190,000 clones, and around 80% of those were seen once. Together, the top ten hold about 1.5% of the sample. The sample taken for sequencing was PBMCs. Every receptor here comes from a man aged 18 to 35 in good health and CMV-seronegative.

V usage is TRBV6-6 and J usage is TRBJ1-1, with D maybe TRBD1 (6 bases). Trimming removed 4 bases from V and 5 bases from J, with 14 bases in between. Germline lookup yields CDR1 MNHNY and CDR2 SVGAGI (reference sequence). CDR3 size: 14 residues. CDR3 bases: TGTGCCAGCAGTTCCCAGCAGGGGTTTACTGAAGCTTTCTTT. Translated, it gives CASSSQQGFTEAFF.

The sample holds one count of this clone. CDR3 bases: TGTGCCAGCAGCCTAAGGGGGACAGGGCCATTGGAGTACGAGCAGTACTTC. It is translated as CASSLRGTGPLEYEQYF. This chain uses TRBV4-2 with TRBJ2-7; 9 bases align to TRBD1. V was clipped by 4 bases and J by 4 bases; unmatched bases: 14. Germline loops: CDR1 LGHNA, CDR2 YNFKEQ. This CDR3 is built from 17 residues.

The chain employs TRBV4-1 and TRBJ2-2; 8 positions match TRBD2. CDR1 and CDR2 from the germline V gene are MGHRA and YSYEKL. This CDR3 comprises 17 residues. V was pared by 4 bases and J by 2 bases, with 9 bases of the junction left unmatched. CDR3 sequence (DNA): TGCGCCAGCAGCCCGTTGGGGGCGGGGGGTAACACCGGGGAGCTGTTTTTT. This gives the protein CASSPLGAGGNTGELFF.

The rearrangement joins TRBV6-1 to TRBJ1-2; possible D gene TRBD1, 6 bases. This CDR3 region has 16 residues. Per the germline V gene, CDR1 is MNHNS and CDR2 is SASEGT. The V end was cut by 3 bases, the J end by 5 bases, with 19 bases between. The CDR3 DNA reads as TGTGCCAGCAGTGACATCAGGACAGCCAGCCCGTATGGCTACACCTTC. Its translation is CASSDIRTASPYGYTF.

The chain carries TRBV7-2 and TRBJ2-7, with TRBD2 identical over 8 bases. The V gene's germline CDR1 is SGHTA and CDR2 FQGNSA. The CDR3 is 15 amino acids. The V and J ends lost 8 bases and 2 bases, in that order; junction bases with no gene match: 11. CDR3 sequence: CASGGSGSLPYEQYF. The CDR3 nucleotides are TGTGCCAGCGGAGGGAGCGGGAGCCTACCCTACGAGCAGTACTTC.

The chain has TRBV10-3 and TRBJ2-7; no definite D call. V lost 4 bases to trimming and J lost 7 bases, with 8 bases between them. Germline-derived CDR1 and CDR2 are ENHRY and SYGVKD. The CDR3 loop spans 11 amino acids. As DNA, the CDR3 is TGTGCCATCAGTGCCTTAGAAGAGCAGTACTTC. It specifies CAISALEEQYF.